The next 24 T cell receptor beta chains were all read from a single sample in a study of control samples from healthy donors and cancer patients. Produced via immunoSEQ multiplex PCR; TCRdb's table is partial and in-frame only. The sample contains more than 150,000 clones, roughly 92% of which appear only once. The source material was blood. The origin of the receptors is a woman aged 25 to 45 in good health.

As regards this clone: At the DNA level, this CDR3 is encoded by other sequences in the same sample as well. The chain is built from TRBV5-1 and TRBJ1-2; 11 bases match TRBD1. CDR1 is SGHRS, CDR2 YFSETQ, per germline. The CDR3 loop spans 13 amino acids. V was clipped by 3 bases and J by 7 bases; unmatched bases: 2. CDR3 nucleotide sequence: TGCGCCAGCAGCTGGGGGACAGGGGGTGGCTACACCTTC. It yields the protein CASSWGTGGGYTF.

The gene calls are TRBV4-1 and TRBJ1-5; no clear D gene. The CDR3 extends over 15 amino acids. V was clipped by 4 bases and J by 1 base, with 11 bases between them. Germline V gives CDR1 MGHRA, CDR2 YSYEKL. The CDR3 loop is CASSPRPESNQPQHF. As DNA, the CDR3 is TGCGCCAGCAGCCCGAGACCTGAAAGCAATCAGCCCCAGCATTTT.

The chain carries TRBV9 and TRBJ2-2, with a possible D match to TRBD2 (7 bases). Deletions cut 3 bases from V and 13 bases from J, with 19 bases between. The CDR3 has 14 residues. CDR1 is SGDLS and CDR2 is YYNGEE in the germline V gene. The CDR3 region is CASSDEGGPGALFF. The CDR3 bases are TGTGCCAGCAGCGACGAGGGGGGGCCCGGAGCGCTGTTTTTT. The full variable domain, completed using reference TRBV9 and TRBJ2-2, is DSGVTQTPKHLITATGQRVTLRCSPRSGDLSVYWYQQSLDQGLQFLIQYYNGEERAKGNILERFSAQQFPDLHSELNLSSLELGDSALYFCASSDEGGPGALFFGEGSRLTVL.

The table lists this clone with a count of one. This chain joins TRBV28 and TRBJ2-1, with 7 bases that match TRBD2. Trimming removed 6 bases from V and 6 bases from J; junction bases left unmatched: 11. The germline CDR1 and CDR2 sequences are MDHEN and SYDVKM. The length of the CDR3 is 15 residues. The CDR3 nucleotides read TGTGCCAGCAGCCCAACGGGGGGAGCGGTCAATGAGCAGTTCTTC. Amino acid sequence: CASSPTGGAVNEQFF.

This clone was counted only a few times. This chain's CDR3 is CASSLAGPSYNEQFF. Written as DNA, the CDR3 is TGTGCCAGCAGTTTAGCGGGCCCCTCCTACAATGAGCAGTTCTTC. V usage is TRBV28 and J usage is TRBJ2-1; tentatively, D is TRBD2 (5 bases). The CDR3 spans 15 residues. Deletions cut 2 bases from V and 0 bases from J, with 8 bases between. Germline V gene sequence: CDR1 MDHEN, CDR2 SYDVKM.

The J gene is TRBJ2-7, the V gene TRBV2; D is perhaps TRBD2 (5 bases). The CDR3 contains 14 residues. V was pared by 5 bases and J by 7 bases, with 18 bases between. CDR1 is SNHLY, CDR2 FYNNEI, per germline. The CDR3 DNA reads as TGTGCCAGCAGTCCCCCGGAGGAGCTACGGGAGCAGTACTTC. It translates to CASSPPEELREQYF.

The table lists this clone with a few counts. The chain recombines TRBV30 with TRBJ1-6; the match to TRBD1 covers 9 bases. The V and J ends lost 3 bases and 1 base, in that order; junction bases with no gene match: 13. Germline CDR1 GTSNPN, CDR2 SVGIG (reference sequence). The CDR3 is made up of 19 amino acids. The CDR3 sequence is CAWSADRGLGRSYNSPLHF. The CDR3 bases are TGTGCCTGGAGCGCGGACAGGGGCCTTGGAAGGTCCTATAATTCACCCCTCCACTTT.

The chain combines TRBV11-3 with TRBJ2-2; 9 nucleotides line up with TRBD1. The CDR3 sequence is 17 residues long. Trimming at V came to 1 base and at J to 6 bases, leaving 9 bases not matched to a gene. CDR1 SGHNT and CDR2 YENEEA come from the germline V gene. CDR3 nucleotides: TGTGCCAGCAGCTTAGCCAAACAGGGGGCGCTGGCCGGGGAGCTGTTTTTT. It yields the protein CASSLAKQGALAGELFF. Supplemented by reference TRBV11-3 and TRBJ2-2, the full variable domain reads EAGVVQSPRYKIIEKKQPVAFWCNPISGHNTLYWYLQNLGQGPELLIRYENEEAVDDSQLPKDRFSAERLKGVDSTLKIQPAELGDSAVYLCASSLAKQGALAGELFFGEGSRLTVL.

This rearrangement joins TRBV5-1 to TRBJ2-7; D is ambiguous. Trimming cost V 4 bases and J 7 bases, with 15 bases left between them. The CDR3 is 13 amino acids. The germline V gene has CDR1 SGHRS and CDR2 YFSETQ. The CDR3 protein is CASSHQVSWEQYF. In DNA, the CDR3 is TGCGCCAGCAGCCACCAAGTCAGTTGGGAGCAGTACTTC.

The chain carries TRBV7-9 and TRBJ2-7; TRBD1 matches 7 bases. The germline gives CDR1 SEHNR, CDR2 FQNEAQ (reference sequence). Trimming removed 1 base from V and 4 bases from J; junction bases left unmatched: 4. The CDR3 sequence is 14 residues long. The CDR3 region is CASSLGQGYYEQYF. The DNA for the CDR3 is TGTGCCAGCAGCTTAGGACAGGGCTATTACGAGCAGTACTTC.

The chain carries TRBV6-5 and TRBJ2-1; D gene uncertain. Germline loops: CDR1 MNHEY, CDR2 SVGAGI. V was clipped by 6 bases and J by 5 bases, with 5 bases between them. The CDR3 runs to 11 residues. DNA for the CDR3: TGTGCCAGCAGGAAAGACAATGAGCAGTTCTTC. This translates into CASRKDNEQFF.

The V and J genes are TRBV27 and TRBJ1-5, with 8 bases that match TRBD1. The CDR3 spans 14 residues. Germline V gene lookup returns CDR1 MNHEY and CDR2 SMNVEV (reference sequence). J gave up 7 bases and V 3 bases, and 5 bases lay outside the gene matches. CDR3 in amino acids: CASSFSGQGQPQHF. The CDR3 DNA is TGTGCCAGCAGTTTCTCCGGACAGGGACAGCCCCAGCATTTT.

The chain uses TRBV7-9 and TRBJ2-2; tentative D call: TRBD2 (6 bases). The CDR3 spans 15 residues. Trimming left V 8 bases short and J 4 bases short, with 17 bases between. Looked up from germline, CDR1 is SEHNR and CDR2 is FQNEAQ (reference sequence). The CDR3 is CASSPEGGSTGELFF. The CDR3, as DNA: TGTGCCAGCTCCCCGGAGGGAGGCAGCACCGGGGAGCTGTTTTTT. Based on the CDR3 plus reference TRBV7-9 and TRBJ2-2, the full variable domain is DTGVSQNPRHKITKRGQNVTFRCDPISEHNRLYWYRQTLGQGPEFLTYFQNEAQLEKSRLLSDRFSAERPKGSFSTLEIQRTEQGDSAMYLCASSPEGGSTGELFFGEGSRLTVL.

The chain recombines TRBV7-6 with TRBJ2-7; 8 bases align to TRBD1. CDR3 length: 15 amino acids. The V gene's germline CDR1 is SGHVS and CDR2 FNYEAQ. Germline trimming cut 1 base from V and 3 bases from J; bases unmatched to any gene: 5. In nucleotides, the CDR3 is TGTGCCAGCAGCTTAGAAGGGACAGGTAACTACGAGCAGTACTTC. Its translation: CASSLEGTGNYEQYF.

The V gene is TRBV7-9, the J gene TRBJ2-1; TRBD2 matches at 13 bases. The junction had 5 bases not matched to a gene; V was cut back by 4 bases and J by 8 bases. The V gene's germline CDR1 is SEHNR and CDR2 FQNEAQ (reference sequence). This CDR3 comprises 15 residues. CDR3 sequence: CASSWGLAGPDEQFF. CDR3 nucleotides: TGTGCCAGCAGCTGGGGACTAGCGGGACCCGATGAGCAGTTCTTC.

The genes are TRBV4-3 and TRBJ2-5; 9 bases align to TRBD1. The CDR3 is 14 residues long. Germline CDR1 is LGHNA and CDR2 is YSLEER. The V segment lost 1 base and the J segment 5 bases; nucleotides outside the gene matches: 2. The CDR3 sequence: CASSQGQGGETQYF. The CDR3 DNA reads as TGCGCCAGCAGCCAAGGACAGGGGGGTGAGACCCAGTACTTC.

This chain links TRBV5-4 with TRBJ2-1, with D uncertain. Germline V gene lookup returns CDR1 SGHNT and CDR2 YYREEE (reference sequence). This CDR3 has 14 residues. The germline V and J ends were trimmed by 7 bases and 7 bases, with 18 bases remaining between them. Written as DNA, the CDR3 is TGTGCCAGCCCCTCCCTAGGTATGGATAATGAGCAGTTCTTC. Its translation: CASPSLGMDNEQFF.

The chain links TRBV12-5 to TRBJ2-1; the match to TRBD2 covers 8 bases. This CDR3 has 18 amino acids. Germline CDR1 LGHNT, CDR2 FRNRAP. V trimming: 5 bases; J trimming: 10 bases; junction bases outside the gene matches: 22. This CDR3 is CASGLHYGTSGFVREQFF. CDR3 coding DNA: TGTGCTAGTGGTCTCCACTACGGGACTAGTGGGTTCGTGAGGGAGCAGTTCTTC.

The chain couples TRBV7-3 to TRBJ2-3; 11 bases agree with TRBD2. There are 16 residues in the CDR3. Losses at the gene ends were 1 base for V and 6 bases for J; bases not matched to a gene: 6. Germline V gives CDR1 SGHTA, CDR2 FQGTGA. The CDR3 region has the DNA TGTGCCAGCAGCTTAAGACTAGCGGGATCGGGGGATACGCAGTATTTT. Translation: CASSLRLAGSGDTQYF.

This sequence joins TRBV30 and TRBJ2-5; TRBD1 might be the D (6 bases). Trimming removed 1 base from V and 5 bases from J, with 20 bases in between. The germline V gene has CDR1 GTSNPN and CDR2 SVGIG (reference sequence). The CDR3 sequence is 16 residues long. The CDR3 nucleotides are TGTGCCTGGAGTGGCCGGAGGACAGACCTTCAGGAGACCCAGTACTTC. The encoded protein is CAWSGRRTDLQETQYF.

V and J are TRBV9 and TRBJ2-4; TRBD2 is a possible D gene (5 bases). The CDR3 spans 13 residues. Trimming took off 0 bases at V and 8 bases at J, with 9 bases between the two ends. Looked up from germline, CDR1 is SGDLS and CDR2 is YYNGEE. The CDR3 region is CASSVEGGDIQYF. DNA for the CDR3: TGTGCCAGCAGCGTAGAAGGAGGAGACATTCAGTACTTC.

This clone turned up a few times. The V and J genes are TRBV5-1 and TRBJ2-3; D is perhaps TRBD1 or TRBD2 (5 bases each). Deletions cut 4 bases from V and 0 bases from J, with 12 bases between. CDR3 size: 15 residues. Germline V gives CDR1 SGHRS, CDR2 YFSETQ. The CDR3 nucleotides read TGCGCCAGCAGCGGGGACGGCTCTAGCACAGATACGCAGTATTTT. It specifies CASSGDGSSTDTQYF. Full variable domain (remainder filled in from reference TRBV5-1 and TRBJ2-3): KAGVTQTPRYLIKTRGQQVTLSCSPISGHRSVSWYQQTPGQGLQFLFEYFSETQRNKGNFPGRFSGRQFSNSRSEMNVSTLELGDSALYLCASSGDGSSTDTQYFGPGTRLTVL.

V is TRBV27 and J is TRBJ2-7; tentatively, D is TRBD1 or TRBD2 (5 bases each). Trimming left V 1 base short and J 0 bases short, with 7 bases between. Germline values: CDR1 MNHEY, CDR2 SMNVEV (reference sequence). This CDR3 comprises 14 residues. The CDR3 reads CASSLWGSSYEQYF. CDR3 sequence (DNA): TGTGCCAGCAGTTTATGGGGGAGCTCCTACGAGCAGTACTTC.

The chain combines TRBV2 with TRBJ1-4, with 7 bases matching TRBD1. Per germline, CDR1 SNHLY and CDR2 FYNNEI. The ends lost 6 bases at V and 0 bases at J; junction bases unmatched: 1. There are 14 residues in the CDR3. CDR3: CASRTGATNEKLFF. In nucleotides, the CDR3 is TGTGCCAGCAGAACAGGGGCAACTAATGAAAAACTGTTTTTT.